This passage covers 7 T cell receptor beta chains from one sample sequenced in a study of shared clonotypes between healthy human individuals (dated by TCRdb to the early 2020s). Libraries were made using the immunoSEQ multiplex PCR assay. Entries here come from immuneACCESS through TCRdb and include only in-frame sequences with V and J called. Some clones fail to appear in such tables; in the studies checked, an unresolved V gene covers under half of the shortfall, and the cause of the remainder is unknown. The table for this sample lists roughly 500,000 clones; 60% to 85% of them were counted only once. Approximately 12% of the sample is held by the ten biggest clonotypes. Sequencing was carried out using PBMCs. These receptors were obtained from a middle-aged woman in good health. Some clones in this sample may be carry-over from other donors' samples.

Of note for this clone: One base away lies a much larger clone, so this may be a sequencing read error. Because it lacks the conserved phenylalanine or tryptophan at the end, this CDR3 is likely a read error. The chain carries TRBV7-3 and TRBJ1-1, with D hard to call. The CDR3 spans 13 residues. Germline V gene lookup returns CDR1 SGHTA and CDR2 FQGTGA. V lost 1 base to trimming and J lost 0 bases, with 3 bases between them. The CDR3 bases are TGTGCCAGCAGCTTAAATGTGAACACTGAAGCTTTCTCT. It codes for CASSLNVNTEAFS.

There are many counts of this clone. This chain joins TRBV28 and TRBJ1-4; TRBD1 aligns across 9 bases. Germline assignment: CDR1 MDHEN and CDR2 SYDVKM. There are 15 residues in the CDR3. V dropped 5 bases and J dropped 1; count of bases not matched to a gene: 2. CDR3 nucleotide sequence: TGTGCCAGCAGTCCGACAGGGGGAACTAATGAAAAACTGTTTTTT. Protein product: CASSPTGGTNEKLFF.

Regarding this clone: A read error likely explains this, since a far larger clone differs by one base. This same CDR3 is encoded by further DNA sequences in the sample. This chain connects TRBV7-2 to TRBJ2-5; TRBD2 matches 7 bases. After removal of 1 base from V and 1 base from J, the junction contained 15 bases not matched to a gene. Per the germline V gene, CDR1 is SGHTA and CDR2 is FQGNSA. This CDR3 contains 19 residues. In DNA form, the CDR3 reads TGTGCCAGCAGCTTAGGTGGGCGGACCAGCGGGGTTGTCCAAGAGACCCAGTACTTC. Protein: CASSLGGRTSGVVQETQYF.

The gene calls are TRBV7-2 and TRBJ1-5; D call uncertain. The V end was cut by 6 bases, the J end by 0 bases, with 12 bases between. Looked up from germline, CDR1 is SGHTA and CDR2 is FQGNSA. This CDR3 has 15 residues. CDR3 protein: CASSLTSGSNQPQHF. In DNA, the CDR3 is TGTGCCAGCAGTCTCACCTCAGGTAGCAATCAGCCCCAGCATTTT. Using reference TRBV7-2 and TRBJ1-5 for the parts outside the CDR3, the full variable domain is GAGVSQSPSNKVTEKGKDVELRCDPISGHTALYWYRQSLGQGLEFLIYFQGNSAPDKSGLPSDRFSAERTGGSVSTLTIQRTQQEDSAVYLCASSLTSGSNQPQHFGDGTRLSIL.

The CDR3 nucleotides are TGTGCCAGCAGCCGTACCTGGGCCTACGAGCAGTACTTC. Protein product: CASSRTWAYEQYF. The J gene is TRBJ2-7, the V gene TRBV14, with D uncertain. The CDR3 contains 13 residues. The germline gives CDR1 SGHDN, CDR2 FVKESK. V was clipped by 4 bases and J by 2 bases, with 9 bases between them.

The J gene is TRBJ1-5, the V gene TRBV10-2; a weak D match, TRBD1 (5 bases). The CDR3 is made up of 13 amino acids. Germline-derived CDR1 and CDR2 are WSHSY and SAAADI. V was cut by 6 bases and J by 5 bases, with 11 bases left in between. The CDR3 loop reads CASSEPGYQPQHF. The CDR3 DNA is TGCGCCAGCAGCGAACCAGGGTATCAGCCCCAGCATTTT.

This clone has more than one count but fewer than ten. The CDR3 DNA reads TGTGCCAGCAGCTTTTCGTTAGCGGCCAATGAGCAGTTCTTC. It codes for CASSFSLAANEQFF. V usage is TRBV7-9 and J usage is TRBJ2-1; D perhaps matches TRBD2 (6 bases). The CDR3 covers 14 residues. The V end lost 3 bases, the J end lost 6 bases, and 12 bases lay between the germline ends. Per the germline V gene, CDR1 is SEHNR and CDR2 is FQNEAQ (reference sequence).